Listed below are T cell receptor beta chains from one sample, sequenced in a study of tissue T cells after allogeneic stem cell transplantation. Data came from immunoSEQ multiplex PCR; TCRdb stores just in-frame clones and leaves some out. The top ten clones hold approximately 15% of a sample with about 12,000 clones, approximately 70% of them seen once. The sample here was tissue from the right colon, taken at autopsy. The receptors stem from a woman aged 18-49 years with breast cancer. Both conserved end residues are trimmed from each CDR3. The order of the fields is J gene, V gene, CDR3 length, CDR3 protein.

TRBJ2-2 | TRBV6-2/TRBV6-3 | 16 | ASSYGTSGRAHTGELF
TRBJ1-2 | TRBV24-1 | 11 | ATSDSRGRGYT
TRBJ2-5 | TRBV10-3 | 15 | AISVGYGTSGQETQY
TRBJ2-7 | TRBV7-2 | 11 | ASSPDPAYEQY
TRBJ1-6 | TRBV18 | 13 | ASSPHPRGDSPLH
TRBJ2-7 | TRBV24-1 | 11 | ATGGYRSYEQY
TRBJ2-7 | TRBV5-6 | 12 | ASSFVAVSYEQY
TRBJ1-4 | TRBV9 | 13 | ASSVLPGHNEKLF
TRBJ1-4 | TRBV7-2 | 13 | ASSLNQATNEKLF
TRBJ1-5 | TRBV3-1/TRBV3-2 | 13 | ASSQGPVGNQPQH
TRBJ1-2 | TRBV12-5 | 16 | ASGLTRDRVTTNYGYT
TRBJ2-1 | TRBV7-3 | 13 | ASSYLAGSYNEQF
TRBJ2-3 | TRBV6-2/TRBV6-3 | 13 | ASSGTHLGTDTQY
TRBJ1-5 | TRBV3-1/TRBV3-2 | 13 | ASSPSGYSNQPQH
TRBJ2-7 | TRBV7-2 | 12 | ASSLEQTLSEQY
TRBJ2-3 | TRBV2 | 12 | ASTGTSGGVGQY
TRBJ1-1 | TRBV5-1 | 13 | ASSLATGGKGEAF
TRBJ2-1 | TRBV3-1/TRBV3-2 | 13 | ASSQKGQGPWEQF
TRBJ2-7 | TRBV2 | 11 | ASSAGNAYEQY
TRBJ2-3 | TRBV28 | 14 | ASTHGAGGVTDTQY
TRBJ2-7 | TRBV6-4 | 11 | ASSDSERSEQY
TRBJ2-7 | TRBV2 | 11 | ASLEAGDYEQY
TRBJ1-1 | TRBV2 | 10 | ASIEDVGKAF
TRBJ2-4 | TRBV23-1 | 16 | ASSHRHPTGIAKNIQY
TRBJ1-5 | TRBV7-2 | 13 | ASSSETGIGQPQH
TRBJ1-1 | TRBV6-6 | 10 | ATRPGGTEAF
TRBJ2-1 | TRBV3-1/TRBV3-2 | 12 | ASSQDSARVPRF
TRBJ2-5 | TRBV28 | 12 | ASSPLAGRETQY
TRBJ2-1 | TRBV7-2 | 13 | ASSRYSGVYNEQF
TRBJ1-5 | TRBV6-6 | 10 | ASRYGGQPQH
TRBJ1-6 | TRBV5-1 | 13 | ASSSQGALDSPLH
TRBJ2-3 | TRBV4-1 | 14 | ASSQSWLGQADTQY